The rows below give T cell receptor beta chains drawn from one sample of a study of shared clonotypes between healthy human individuals. Sequencing used immunoSEQ multiplex PCR; TCRdb keeps in-frame clones, though not all of them. The top ten clones hold 0.37% of a sample with 2 million to 2.5 million clones, 80% to 95% of them seen once. Sample: naive CD4+ T cells from PBMCs. The receptors originated from a man between 18 and 29 years old in good health. Some clones in this sample may be carry-over from other donors' samples. The CDR3 runs from the conserved cysteine through the conserved F or W. D genes are given only for firm matches. Only some rows state a clone size, as once, few, many or a class for expanded clones.

D	size	length	V	J	DNA	CDR3
TRBD1	.	17	TRBV28	TRBJ1-1	TGTGCCAGCAGTTTGAGACAGGGGATCATCGCCAACACTGAAGCTTTCTTT	CASSLRQGIIANTEAFF
TRBD2	.	17	TRBV12-5	TRBJ2-2	TGTGCTAGTGGACCTACTCTGACTAGCGGGAACACCGGGGAGCTGTTTTTT	CASGPTLTSGNTGELFF
.	few	11	TRBV7-2	TRBJ2-1	TGTGCCAGCAGCTTTTACAATGAGCAGTTCTTC	CASSFYNEQFF
.	.	14	TRBV5-1	TRBJ1-3	TGCGCCAGCAGCCCCGGGACTTCTGGAAACACCATATATTTT	CASSPGTSGNTIYF
.	.	16	TRBV6-1	TRBJ1-5	TGTGCCAGCAGTGCCCGACAGGAATATAGCAATCAGCCCCAGCATTTT	CASSARQEYSNQPQHF
.	few	13	TRBV6-1	TRBJ1-5	TGTGCCAGCAGTGAAAGAGGAACGCAGCCCCAGCATTTT	CASSERGTQPQHF
.	few	11	TRBV28	TRBJ1-2	TGTGCCAGCAGTTTACGGGATGGCTACACCTTC	CASSLRDGYTF
TRBD1	.	20	TRBV19	TRBJ1-1	TGTGCCAGTAGTATAGCGGCCAGGGACAGGGGGTATGGGATGAACACTGAAGCTTTCTTT	CASSIAARDRGYGMNTEAFF
TRBD2	.	15	TRBV11-2	TRBJ2-1	TGTGCCAGCAGCCTGACTAGCGGGAAGGACAATGAGCAGTTCTTC	CASSLTSGKDNEQFF
TRBD2	.	17	TRBV5-1	TRBJ2-3	TGCGCCAGCAGCGCCGGGACTAGCGGGCCCACAACAGATACGCAGTATTTT	CASSAGTSGPTTDTQYF
.	.	13	TRBV4-1	TRBJ1-2	TGCGCCAGCAGCGACCCCACCGACACTGGCTACACCTTC	CASSDPTDTGYTF
.	.	15	TRBV18	TRBJ1-5	TGTGCCAGCTCACCAGGGGACGGAGGATATCAGCCCCAGCATTTT	CASSPGDGGYQPQHF
.	.	12	TRBV9	TRBJ2-5	TGTGCCAGCAGCGGTGGTTTTTCGGCCCAGTACTTC	CASSGGFSAQYF
.	.	15	TRBV5-1	TRBJ1-5	TGCGCCAGCAGCTTGGATGGGCAGCCTTATCAGCCCCAGCATTTT	CASSLDGQPYQPQHF
.	.	16	TRBV7-2	TRBJ2-1	TGTGCCAGCAGCAGACGGGGCGGGATCACCTACAATGAGCAGTTCTTC	CASSRRGGITYNEQFF
.	.	11	TRBV6-5	TRBJ1-2	TGTGCCAGCAGCTTACTAAATGGCTACACCTTC	CASSLLNGYTF
TRBD1	.	18	TRBV5-5	TRBJ2-1	TGTGCCAGCAGCTTGAGATTGGGGCAGGGGGCGAAGAGTTATGAGCAGTTCTTC	CASSLRLGQGAKSYEQFF
.	once	16	TRBV9	TRBJ1-3	TGTGCCAGCAGCGTAGGGACGGGGATTTCTGGAAACACCATATATTTT	CASSVGTGISGNTIYF
TRBD1	.	17	TRBV28	TRBJ2-3	TGTGCCAGCAGTTCGCGAACAGGGGGACCTAGCACAGATACGCAGTATTTT	CASSSRTGGPSTDTQYF
.	.	13	TRBV19	TRBJ2-5	TGTGCCAGTAGTATCGGCTTCCAAGAGACCCAGTACTTC	CASSIGFQETQYF
.	once	16	TRBV25-1	TRBJ2-3	TGTGCCAGCAGTGAATCCCTTTCGGGAATCACAGATACGCAGTATTTT	CASSESLSGITDTQYF
.	.	12	TRBV5-8	TRBJ1-1	TGTGCCAGCAGCTTGGAATTTGGGGATGCTTTCTTT	CASSLEFGDAFF
.	.	13	TRBV7-9	TRBJ2-7	TGTGCCAGCAGCCCCCGGGGCGCCTACGAGCAGTACTTC	CASSPRGAYEQYF
.	.	15	TRBV19	TRBJ2-7	TGTGCCAGTAGTTCCGGGGCCCGCGGGGCCTACGAGCAGTACTTC	CASSSGARGAYEQYF